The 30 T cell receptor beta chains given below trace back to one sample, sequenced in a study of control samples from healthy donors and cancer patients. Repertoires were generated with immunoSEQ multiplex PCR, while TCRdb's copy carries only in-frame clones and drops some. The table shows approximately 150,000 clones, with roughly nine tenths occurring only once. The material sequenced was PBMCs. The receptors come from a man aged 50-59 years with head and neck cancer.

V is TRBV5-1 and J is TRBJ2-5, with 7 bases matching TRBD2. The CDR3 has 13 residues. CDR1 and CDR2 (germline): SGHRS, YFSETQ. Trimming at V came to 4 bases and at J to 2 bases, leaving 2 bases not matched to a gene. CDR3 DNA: TGCGCCAGCAGCCCGGGACTACAAGAGACCCAGTACTTC. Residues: CASSPGLQETQYF.

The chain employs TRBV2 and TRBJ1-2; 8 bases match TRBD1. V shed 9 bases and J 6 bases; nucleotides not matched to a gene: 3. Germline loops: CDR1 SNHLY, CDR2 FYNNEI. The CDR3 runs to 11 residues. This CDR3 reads CASKQGDGYTF. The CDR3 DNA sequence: TGTGCCAGTAAACAGGGGGATGGCTACACCTTC.

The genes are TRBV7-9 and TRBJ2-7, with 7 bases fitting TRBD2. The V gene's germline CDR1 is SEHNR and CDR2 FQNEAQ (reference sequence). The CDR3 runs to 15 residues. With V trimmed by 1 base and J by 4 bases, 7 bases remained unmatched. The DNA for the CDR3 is TGTGCCAGCAGCTTAGTAGGGCTAGCGGATTACGAGCAGTACTTC. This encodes CASSLVGLADYEQYF.

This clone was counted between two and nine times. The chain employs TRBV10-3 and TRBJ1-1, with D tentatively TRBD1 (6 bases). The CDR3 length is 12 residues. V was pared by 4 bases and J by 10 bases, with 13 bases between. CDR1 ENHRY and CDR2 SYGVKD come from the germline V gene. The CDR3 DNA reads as TGTGCCATCAGTGGGACAGAACCTTTAGCTTTCTTT. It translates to CAISGTEPLAFF.

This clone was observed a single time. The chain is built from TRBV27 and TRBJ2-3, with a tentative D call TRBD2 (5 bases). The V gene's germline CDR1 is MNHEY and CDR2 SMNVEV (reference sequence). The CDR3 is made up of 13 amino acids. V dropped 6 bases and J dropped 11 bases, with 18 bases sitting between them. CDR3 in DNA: TGTGCCAGCAGATCTCCTAGGACTCCCGGGCAGTATTTT. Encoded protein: CASRSPRTPGQYF.

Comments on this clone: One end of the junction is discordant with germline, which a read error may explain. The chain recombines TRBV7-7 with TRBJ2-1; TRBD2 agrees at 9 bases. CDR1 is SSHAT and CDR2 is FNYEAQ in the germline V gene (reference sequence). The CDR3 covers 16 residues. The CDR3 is CASSLRGLAAPNEQFF. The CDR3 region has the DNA TGTGCTAGCAGCTTACGGGGACTAGCAGCTCCCAATGAGCAGTTCTTC.

The CDR3 sequence is CASSRNVGETQYF. DNA for the CDR3: TGTGCCAGCAGTCGAAACGTGGGGGAGACCCAGTACTTC. The chain employs TRBV3-1 (or the pseudogene TRBV3-2) and TRBJ2-5; D not certain. The CDR3 is 13 residues long. V was pared by 6 bases and J by 5 bases, with 13 bases between. Germline loops: CDR1 LGHDT, CDR2 YNNKEL (reference sequence).

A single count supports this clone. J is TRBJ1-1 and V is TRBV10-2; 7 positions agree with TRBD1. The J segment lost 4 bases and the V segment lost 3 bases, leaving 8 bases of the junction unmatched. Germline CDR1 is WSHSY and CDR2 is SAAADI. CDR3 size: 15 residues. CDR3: CASSDLAGGGTEAFF. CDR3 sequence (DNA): TGCGCCAGCAGTGACCTCGCAGGGGGAGGCACTGAAGCTTTCTTT.

CDR3: CASSYGRLNSGNTIYF. CDR3 coding DNA: TGTGCCAGCAGTTACGGCAGGCTAAACTCTGGAAACACCATATATTTT. This chain links TRBV6-6 with TRBJ1-3; D unclear. CDR3 size: 16 residues. Germline V gene lookup returns CDR1 MNHNY and CDR2 SVGAGI (reference sequence). V shed 2 bases and J shed 0 bases, with 11 bases lying between them.

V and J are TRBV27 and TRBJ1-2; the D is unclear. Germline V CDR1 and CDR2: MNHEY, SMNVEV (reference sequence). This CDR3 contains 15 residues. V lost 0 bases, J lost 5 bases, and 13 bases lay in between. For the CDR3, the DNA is TGTGCCAGCAGTTTATCAGGGTTCGGGAGGTATGGCTACACCTTC. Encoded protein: CASSLSGFGRYGYTF.

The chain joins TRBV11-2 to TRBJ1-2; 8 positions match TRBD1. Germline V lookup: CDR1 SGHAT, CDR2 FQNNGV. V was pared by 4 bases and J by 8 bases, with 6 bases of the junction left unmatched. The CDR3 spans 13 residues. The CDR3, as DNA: TGTGCCAGCAGCTCCGGACAGGGTCTCGGCTACACCTTC. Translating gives CASSSGQGLGYTF.

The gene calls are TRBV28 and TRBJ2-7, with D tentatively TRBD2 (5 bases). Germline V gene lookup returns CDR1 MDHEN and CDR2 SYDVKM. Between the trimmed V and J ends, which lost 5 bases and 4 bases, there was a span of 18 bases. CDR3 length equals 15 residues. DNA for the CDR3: TGTGCCAGCAGTCCCCCCCTAGCCTTGTCTTACGAGCAGTACTTC. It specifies CASSPPLALSYEQYF.

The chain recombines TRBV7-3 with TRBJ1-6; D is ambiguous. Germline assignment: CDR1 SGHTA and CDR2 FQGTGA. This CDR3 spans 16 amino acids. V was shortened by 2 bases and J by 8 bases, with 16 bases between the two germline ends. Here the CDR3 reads CASSLLPSGRDSPLHF. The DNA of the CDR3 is TGTGCCAGCAGCTTACTCCCATCCGGGAGGGATTCACCCCTCCACTTT. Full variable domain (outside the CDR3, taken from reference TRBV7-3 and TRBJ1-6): GAGVSQTPSNKVTEKGKYVELRCDPISGHTALYWYRQSLGQGPEFLIYFQGTGAADDSGLPNDRFFAVRPEGSVSTLKIQRTERGDSAVYLCASSLLPSGRDSPLHFGNGTRLTVT.

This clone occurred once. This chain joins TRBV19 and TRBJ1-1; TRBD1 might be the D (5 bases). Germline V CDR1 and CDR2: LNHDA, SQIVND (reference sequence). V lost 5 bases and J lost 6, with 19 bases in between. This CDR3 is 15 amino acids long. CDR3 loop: CASSAQDSSTAEAFF. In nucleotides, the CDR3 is TGTGCCAGTAGTGCCCAAGACAGCTCGACCGCTGAAGCTTTCTTT.

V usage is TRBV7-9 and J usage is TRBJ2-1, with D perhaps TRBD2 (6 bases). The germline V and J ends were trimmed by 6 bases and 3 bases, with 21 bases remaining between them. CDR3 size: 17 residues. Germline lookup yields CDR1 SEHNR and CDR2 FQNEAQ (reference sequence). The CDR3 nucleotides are TGTGCCAGCAGGTCTTCCGGAGGGCGGGCCTACTACAATGAGCAGTTCTTC. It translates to CASRSSGGRAYYNEQFF. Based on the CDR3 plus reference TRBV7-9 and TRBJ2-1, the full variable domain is DTGVSQNPRHKITKRGQNVTFRCDPISEHNRLYWYRQTLGQGPEFLTYFQNEAQLEKSRLLSDRFSAERPKGSFSTLEIQRTEQGDSAMYLCASRSSGGRAYYNEQFFGPGTRLTVL.

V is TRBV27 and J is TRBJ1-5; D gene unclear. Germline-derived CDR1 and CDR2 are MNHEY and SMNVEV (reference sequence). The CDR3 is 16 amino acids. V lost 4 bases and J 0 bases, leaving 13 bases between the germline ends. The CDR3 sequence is CASSSRTGYSNQPQHF. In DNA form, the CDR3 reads TGTGCCAGCAGTTCGAGGACGGGGTATAGCAATCAGCCCCAGCATTTT.

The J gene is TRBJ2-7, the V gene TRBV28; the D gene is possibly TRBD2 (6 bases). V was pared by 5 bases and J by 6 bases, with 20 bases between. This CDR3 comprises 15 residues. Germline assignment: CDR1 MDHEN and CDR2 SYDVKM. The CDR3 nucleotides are TGTGCCAGCAGTCCCCTAATGGCGGGAACAAGCGAGCAGTACTTC. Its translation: CASSPLMAGTSEQYF.

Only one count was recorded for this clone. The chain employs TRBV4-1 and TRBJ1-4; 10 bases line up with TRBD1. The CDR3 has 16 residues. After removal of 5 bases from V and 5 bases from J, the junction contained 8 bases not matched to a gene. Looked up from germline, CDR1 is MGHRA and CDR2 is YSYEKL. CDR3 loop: CASSFEKGQGNEKLFF. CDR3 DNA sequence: TGCGCCAGCAGCTTTGAGAAGGGACAGGGGAATGAAAAACTGTTTTTT.

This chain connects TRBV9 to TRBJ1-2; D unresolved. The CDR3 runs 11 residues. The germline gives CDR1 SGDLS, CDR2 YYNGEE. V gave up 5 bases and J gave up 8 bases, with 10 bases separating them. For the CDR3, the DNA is TGTGCCAGCAGGAGTGCGGGAGGCTACACCTTC. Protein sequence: CASRSAGGYTF.

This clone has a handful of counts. CDR3 bases: TGTGCCAGCAGCCAGGTTGGACAGGCCCATGGCTACACCTTC. Protein sequence: CASSQVGQAHGYTF. The rearrangement uses TRBV14 and TRBJ1-2; 7 bases agree with TRBD1. CDR1 and CDR2 from the germline V gene are SGHDN and FVKESK. CDR3 length: 14 amino acids. V trimming: 3 bases; J trimming: 6 bases; junction bases outside the gene matches: 7.

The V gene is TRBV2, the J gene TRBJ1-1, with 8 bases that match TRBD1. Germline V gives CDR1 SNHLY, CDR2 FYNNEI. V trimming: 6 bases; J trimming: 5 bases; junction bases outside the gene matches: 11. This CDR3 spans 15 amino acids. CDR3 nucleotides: TGTGCCAGCAGCTTAGACGGACAGGGTTGGACTGAAGCTTTCTTT. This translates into CASSLDGQGWTEAFF.

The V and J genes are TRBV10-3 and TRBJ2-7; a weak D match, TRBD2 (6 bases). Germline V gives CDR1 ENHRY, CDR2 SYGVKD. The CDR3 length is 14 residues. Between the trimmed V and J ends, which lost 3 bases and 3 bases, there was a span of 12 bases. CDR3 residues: CAISDGTGFYEQYF. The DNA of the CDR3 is TGTGCCATCAGTGACGGGACTGGATTCTACGAGCAGTACTTC.

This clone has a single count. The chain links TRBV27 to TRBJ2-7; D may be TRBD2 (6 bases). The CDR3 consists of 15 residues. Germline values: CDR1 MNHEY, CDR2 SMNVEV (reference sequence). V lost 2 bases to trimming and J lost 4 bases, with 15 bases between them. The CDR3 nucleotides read TGTGCCAGCAGTTTAGGGCGGGATAAGGTGTACGAGCAGTACTTC. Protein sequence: CASSLGRDKVYEQYF.

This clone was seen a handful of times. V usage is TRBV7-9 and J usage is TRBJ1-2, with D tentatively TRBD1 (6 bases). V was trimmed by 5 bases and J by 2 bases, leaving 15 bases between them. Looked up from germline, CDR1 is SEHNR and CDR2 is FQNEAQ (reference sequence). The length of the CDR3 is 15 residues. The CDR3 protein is CASSGSGTPNYGYTF. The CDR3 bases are TGTGCCAGCAGCGGCTCCGGGACACCCAACTATGGCTACACCTTC.

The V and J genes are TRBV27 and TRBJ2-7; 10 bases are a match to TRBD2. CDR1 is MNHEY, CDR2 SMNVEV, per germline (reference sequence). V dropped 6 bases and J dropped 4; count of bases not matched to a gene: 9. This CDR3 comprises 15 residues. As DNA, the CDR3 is TGTGCCAGCAGGAGCGGGGGGGGACAGGCTTACGAGCAGTACTTC. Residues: CASRSGGGQAYEQYF.

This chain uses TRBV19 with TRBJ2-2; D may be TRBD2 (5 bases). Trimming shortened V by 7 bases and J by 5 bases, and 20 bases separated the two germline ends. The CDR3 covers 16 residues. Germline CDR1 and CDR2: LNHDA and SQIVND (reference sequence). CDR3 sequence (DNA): TGTGCCAGTACCCCATTTGTACGGGGATGGACCGGGGAGCTGTTTTTT. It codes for CASTPFVRGWTGELFF.

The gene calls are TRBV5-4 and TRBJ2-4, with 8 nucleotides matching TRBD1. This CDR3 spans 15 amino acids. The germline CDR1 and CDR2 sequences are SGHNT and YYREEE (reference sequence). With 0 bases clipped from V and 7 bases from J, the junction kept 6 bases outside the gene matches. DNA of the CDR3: TGTGCCAGCAGCTTGGACAGGGGGTCGGAGAACATTCAGTACTTC. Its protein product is CASSLDRGSENIQYF.

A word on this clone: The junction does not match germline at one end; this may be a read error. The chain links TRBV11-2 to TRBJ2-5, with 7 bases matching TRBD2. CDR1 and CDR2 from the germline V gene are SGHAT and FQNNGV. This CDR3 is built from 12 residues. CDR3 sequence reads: CASSLVVGDYNF. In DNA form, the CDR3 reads TGTGCCAGCAGCTTAGTCGTAGGGGACTATAACTTC.

The CDR3: CASSSQRREYF. CDR3 coding DNA: TGTGCCAGCAGTTCACAACGGAGGGAGTACTTC. The V and J genes are TRBV28 and TRBJ2-7, with D perhaps matching TRBD2 (6 bases). The CDR3 length is 11 residues. Trimming took off 4 bases at V and 11 bases at J, with 12 bases between the two ends. Germline assignment: CDR1 MDHEN and CDR2 SYDVKM. Supplemented by reference TRBV28 and TRBJ2-7, the full variable domain reads DVKVTQSSRYLVKRTGEKVFLECVQDMDHENMFWYRQDPGLGLRLIYFSYDVKMKEKGDIPEGYSVSREKKERFSLILESASTNQTSMYLCASSSQRREYFGPGTRLTVT.

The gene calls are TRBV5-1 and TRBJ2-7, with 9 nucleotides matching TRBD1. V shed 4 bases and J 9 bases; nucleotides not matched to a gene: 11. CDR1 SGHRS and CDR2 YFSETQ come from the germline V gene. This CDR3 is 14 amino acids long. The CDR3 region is CASSQTGGGQGQYF. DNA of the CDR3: TGCGCCAGCAGCCAAACAGGGGGCGGCCAGGGGCAGTACTTC.